These 23 T cell receptor beta chains were sequenced from one sample in a study of blood T cells in healthy people across ages. Together with a sample-barcoded 5' primer, a J-beta primer mix was included in a second PCR lasting about 7 to 11 cycles. Using its own MiXCR run on the 5' RACE reads, TCRdb lists one record per CDR3 protein. The sample includes roughly 1.9 million distinct CDR3 sequences, around 40% of them seen just once. The sequenced sample consisted of blood. The receptors derive from a human donor in good health.

About this clonotype: At one end, the junction sequence differs from germline, possibly due to a read error. The V and J genes are TRBV12-3 or TRBV12-4 and TRBJ1-2, with TRBD1 as a possible D gene (5 bases). The CDR3 runs 13 residues. The CDR3 sequence is CAIGRRGAYDYTF. The CDR3 bases are TGTGCCATAGGACGGCGCGGGGCTTATGACTACACCTTC.

This clonotype turned up a few times. This rearrangement joins TRBV7-2 to TRBJ1-4, with unresolved D. The germline V gene has CDR1 SGHTA and CDR2 FQGNSA. Trimming took 3 bases from V and 1 from J, leaving 9 bases between them. The CDR3 is 15 amino acids. The CDR3 protein is CASSFLGVTNEKLFF. The CDR3 bases are TGTGCCAGCAGCTTTTTGGGAGTAACTAATGAAAAACTGTTTTTT.

This chain links TRBV2 with TRBJ1-1; TRBD1 might be the D (5 bases). Germline values: CDR1 SNHLY, CDR2 FYNNEI. The CDR3 runs 17 residues. V shed 4 bases and J shed 5 bases, with 23 bases lying between them. CDR3: CASSVVIQGGSRTEAFF. The CDR3 nucleotides read TGTGCCAGCAGTGTAGTCATCCAGGGAGGGTCGAGAACTGAAGCTTTCTTT.

This clonotype was seen only a few times. This rearrangement joins TRBV4-3 to TRBJ1-2; 7 bases agree with TRBD1. The CDR3 extends over 15 amino acids. Germline lookup yields CDR1 LGHNA and CDR2 YSLEER. Trimming removed 2 bases from V and 4 bases from J; junction bases left unmatched: 7. CDR3 sequence (DNA): TGCGCCAGCAGCCAATATAGACAGGGTGGCTATGGCTACACCTTC. Translating it yields CASSQYRQGGYGYTF.

This chain links TRBV5-1 with TRBJ1-2, with 10 bases identical to TRBD1. The trim removed 4 bases at V and 6 bases at J, leaving 3 bases unmatched. Germline V CDR1 and CDR2: SGHRS, YFSETQ. The CDR3 runs to 13 residues. The CDR3 DNA follows: TGCGCCAGCAGCATAGGGACAGGGGATGGCTACACCTTC. Translated, it gives CASSIGTGDGYTF.

Notes on this clonotype: The junction does not match germline at one end; this may be a read error. V is TRBV7-8 and J is TRBJ2-5, with D unresolved. The CDR3 contains 15 residues. CDR1 and CDR2 from the germline V gene are SGHVS and FQNEAQ. CDR3 sequence: CTSSSRHIYRETQYF. As DNA, the CDR3 is TGTACCAGCAGCTCAAGACACATTTATAGGGAGACCCAGTACTTC.

The CDR3 coding sequence is TGTGCCAGCAGTTTAATCCTAGCGGGGGCCACAGATACGCAGTATTTT. Its translation is CASSLILAGATDTQYF. The chain carries TRBV28 and TRBJ2-3, with 10 bases that match TRBD2. V lost 2 bases and J lost 2; bases outside the gene matches: 4. This CDR3 spans 16 amino acids. Per germline, CDR1 MDHEN and CDR2 SYDVKM. The variable domain in full, with the rest retrieved from reference TRBV28 and TRBJ2-3, is DVKVTQSSRYLVKRTGEKVFLECVQDMDHENMFWYRQDPGLGLRLIYFSYDVKMKEKGDIPEGYSVSREKKERFSLILESASTNQTSMYLCASSLILAGATDTQYFGPGTRLTVL.

This sequence joins TRBV30 and TRBJ1-2, with TRBD1 as a possible D gene (5 bases). The CDR3 has 14 amino acids. The germline V gene has CDR1 GTSNPN and CDR2 SVGIG (reference sequence). V lost 3 bases and J 6 bases, leaving 17 bases between the germline ends. For the CDR3, the DNA is TGTGCCTGGAGGCCCGTTTCGGGGGACGATGGCTACACCTTC. Translated: CAWRPVSGDDGYTF.

CDR3: CAISGNIGELDGYTF. The CDR3 DNA follows: TGTGCCATCAGTGGGAATATCGGGGAACTGGATGGCTACACCTTC. J is TRBJ1-2 and V is TRBV10-3, with D unresolved. Between the trimmed V and J ends, which lost 4 bases and 6 bases, there was a span of 18 bases. The CDR3 runs 15 residues. The V gene's germline CDR1 is ENHRY and CDR2 SYGVKD.

The V call is TRBV5-1, the J call TRBJ2-4, with 7 positions matching TRBD1. J was trimmed by 13 bases and V by 3 bases; bases with no gene match: 13. The CDR3 sequence is 14 residues long. CDR1 is SGHRS, CDR2 YFSETQ, per germline. CDR3 protein: CASSSYRGEVGQYF. The CDR3 DNA sequence: TGCGCCAGCAGCTCATACAGGGGCGAGGTCGGGCAGTACTTC.

The gene calls are TRBV6-2 or TRBV6-3 and TRBJ1-2, with no clear D. Trimming left V 5 bases short and J 4 bases short, with 20 bases between. CDR1 and CDR2 from the germline V gene are MNHEY and SVGEGT. CDR3 length equals 16 residues. CDR3 sequence: CASSPPPTLSIYGYTF. In nucleotides, the CDR3 is TGTGCCAGCAGTCCTCCCCCGACGTTATCCATCTATGGCTACACCTTC.

The chain has TRBV15 and TRBJ2-7; D is undetermined. The CDR3 spans 14 residues. The germline CDR1 and CDR2 sequences are LNHNV and YYDKDF (reference sequence). Trimming took 5 bases from V and 1 from J, leaving 12 bases between them. Written as DNA, the CDR3 is TGTGCCACCAGCTCCTGGGCACCATCCTACGAGCAGTACTTC. Translation gives CATSSWAPSYEQYF.

This clonotype was seen a few times. One junction end does not reproduce the germline sequence, and a read error may be involved. The rearrangement uses TRBV4-2 and TRBJ1-5, with TRBD1 matching over 8 bases. The CDR3 is 17 amino acids. Germline CDR1 LGHNA, CDR2 YNFKEQ. The CDR3 sequence: CASSQDPGGLGNQPQHF. The CDR3 bases are TGTGCCAGCAGTCAAGATCCAGGGGGCCTAGGCAATCAGCCCCAGCATTTT.

This clonotype has just a few counts. The CDR3 DNA reads as TGTGCCATCAGCGGGGGCCGGGGGGAGATCTACAATGAGCAGTTCTTC. It is translated as CAISGGRGEIYNEQFF. This chain connects TRBV10-3 to TRBJ2-1, with D possibly matching TRBD2 (7 bases). From germline, CDR1 is ENHRY and CDR2 SYGVKD. CDR3 size: 16 residues. Trimming cost V 6 bases and J 3 bases, with 18 bases left between them.

This chain links TRBV19 with TRBJ2-3, with 10 bases matching TRBD1. V trimming: 3 bases; J trimming: 7 bases; junction bases outside the gene matches: 7. The CDR3 has 15 residues. Germline-derived CDR1 and CDR2 are LNHDA and SQIVND (reference sequence). DNA for the CDR3: TGTGCCAGTAGTATCAGGGACAGGGGTAGACATACGCAGTATTTT. Its translation is CASSIRDRGRHTQYF.

The chain links TRBV7-3 to TRBJ2-1, with 8 bases fitting TRBD2. Germline-derived CDR1 and CDR2 are SGHTA and FQGTGA. Unmatched junction bases numbered 6, after V lost 1 base and J lost 7 bases. The CDR3 loop spans 15 amino acids. In DNA form, the CDR3 reads TGTGCCAGCAGCTTAATCGGGGGGGGGTCAAATGAGCAGTTCTTC. Residues: CASSLIGGGSNEQFF.

The CDR3 reads CASSHPGQGIEAFF. In DNA, the CDR3 is TGCGCCAGCAGCCATCCCGGACAGGGGATAGAAGCTTTCTTT. The rearrangement uses TRBV4-1 and TRBJ1-1, with 9 bases that match TRBD1. The CDR3 is 14 amino acids. J was trimmed by 8 bases and V by 3 bases; bases with no gene match: 7. The germline CDR1 and CDR2 sequences are MGHRA and YSYEKL.

This clonotype appeared many times. The gene calls are TRBV5-6 and TRBJ2-7; the match to TRBD1 covers 8 bases. The germline gives CDR1 SGHDT, CDR2 YYEEEE. Losses at the gene ends were 5 bases for V and 2 bases for J; bases not matched to a gene: 6. This CDR3 is 14 amino acids long. The CDR3 reads CASSEGTGAYEQYF. The CDR3 DNA sequence: TGTGCCAGCAGTGAAGGGACAGGAGCCTACGAGCAGTACTTC.

V is TRBV6-5 and J is TRBJ2-3; D remains ambiguous. Between the trimmed V and J ends, which lost 0 bases and 0 bases, there was a span of 10 bases. From germline, CDR1 is MNHEY and CDR2 SVGAGI. The CDR3 loop spans 16 amino acids. The CDR3 DNA is TGTGCCAGCAGTTACTCCTGGACGAGAAGCACAGATACGCAGTATTTT. Translating gives CASSYSWTRSTDTQYF.

V gene TRBV4-2 combines with J gene TRBJ2-2; 7 nucleotides line up with TRBD1. This CDR3 has 16 amino acids. J was trimmed by 3 bases and V by 1 base; bases with no gene match: 5. From germline, CDR1 is LGHNA and CDR2 YNFKEQ. For the CDR3, the DNA is TGTGCCAGCAGCCAAGTCGGAACAGGGGACACCGGGGAGCTGTTTTTT. Its translation: CASSQVGTGDTGELFF.

V gene TRBV7-9 combines with J gene TRBJ1-3; D call uncertain. V lost 7 bases and J 4 bases, leaving 14 bases between the germline ends. This CDR3 spans 14 amino acids. The germline V gene encodes CDR1 SEHNR and CDR2 FQNEAQ (reference sequence). The CDR3 reads CASTATQHGNTIYF. Here the CDR3 DNA reads TGTGCCAGCACCGCGACACAGCACGGAAACACCATATATTTT. Filled out from reference TRBV7-9 and TRBJ1-3, the complete variable domain reads DTGVSQNPRHKITKRGQNVTFRCDPISEHNRLYWYRQTLGQGPEFLTYFQNEAQLEKSRLLSDRFSAERPKGSFSTLEIQRTEQGDSAMYLCASTATQHGNTIYFGEGSWLTVV.

Turning to this clonotype: An end of the junction differs from the germline gene, which may be a read error. This sequence joins TRBV20-1 and TRBJ1-2; no clear D gene. There are 15 residues in the CDR3. Germline CDR1 and CDR2: DFQATT and SNEGSKA (reference sequence). CDR3: CSTRDHGRMNYGYTF. CDR3 nucleotide sequence: TGCAGTACTAGAGATCATGGGAGGATGAACTATGGCTACACCTTC.

There are a few counts of this clonotype. At one of its ends the junction is not consistent with the germline gene, which may arise from a read error. The chain has TRBV2 and TRBJ2-5; the D gene is possibly TRBD1 (6 bases). In germline, CDR1 is SNHLY, CDR2 FYNNEI. The CDR3 has 11 residues. The CDR3 DNA reads as TGCTCCGGGACACGACAAGAGACCCAGTACTTC. Translated, it gives CSGTRQETQYF.